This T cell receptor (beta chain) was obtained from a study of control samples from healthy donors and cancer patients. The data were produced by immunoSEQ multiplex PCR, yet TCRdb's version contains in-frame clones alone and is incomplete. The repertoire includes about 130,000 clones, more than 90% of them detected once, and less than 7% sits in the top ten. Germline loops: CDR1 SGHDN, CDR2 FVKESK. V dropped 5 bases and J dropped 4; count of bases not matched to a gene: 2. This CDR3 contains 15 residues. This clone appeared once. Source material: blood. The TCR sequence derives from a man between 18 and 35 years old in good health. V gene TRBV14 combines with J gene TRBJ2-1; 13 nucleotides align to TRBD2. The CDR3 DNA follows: TGTGCCAGCAGCGCGGGACTAGCGGGATACAATGAGCAGTTCTTC. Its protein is CASSAGLAGYNEQFF.